Sequencing of this T cell receptor beta chain was carried out in a study of identical twins listed by TCRdb under 2016. Context from the whole study: To test whether fetal clonotypes persist, this study deep-sequenced TCR alpha and beta repertoires from monozygotic twins, from unrelated adults of various ages, and from cord blood. To rule out contamination, the twin experiments were replicated at different times with different library preparation protocols.

Every donor was a healthy Caucasian. The twin cohort consisted of three pairs of female monozygotic twins, all aged roughly 18 to 29 years. Peripheral blood mononuclear cells were the source from which RNA for the TCR libraries was isolated. This clonotype was observed a few times. Its binding antigen is unknown. Per-base qualities were not stored, and no clone one base away is much larger. In the germline V gene, CDR1 corresponds to SGHVS and CDR2 to FQNEAQ. The CDR3 measures 15 amino acids from cysteine to phenylalanine. The retained sequence is limited to the CDR3, 45 bases, with the frame set at the first base. Relative to germline, V is 5 bases shorter and J is 0 bases shorter, with 10 bases between their ends. Library creation used 5' RACE. TCRdb records Illumina HiSeq 2000 as the sequencer. A universal primer binding site was added through template switching, and the final cDNA carried a unique molecular identifier so that TCR cDNA molecules could be counted accurately. Specific primers in the conserved constant-segment region were used to synthesize first-strand cDNA for TCR alpha and beta chains. To control for contamination, every cDNA library carried two barcodes: a SMART-Mk sample barcode plus Illumina barcodes. TruSeq adapter sequences and Illumina sample barcodes were added in two successive PCR steps. The Illumina HiSeq platform was used with custom primers to sequence TCR alpha and beta cDNA libraries. The paper's processing steps were these. MiGEC processed the raw reads to extract unique molecular identifiers, while MiXCR was used to determine the CDR3 positions. For each individual, recombination models were inferred using an EM algorithm with the repgenHMM and IGoR tools. Shared clonotype analysis was performed with the tcR package in R, normalizing sharing by the product of cloneset sizes. Out-of-frame nonproductive sequences were analyzed to study raw recombination free of thymic and clonal selection effects. TCRdb handled the public reads itself, with Q25 trimming in fastp and clone calling in MiXCR, and kept productive beta chains. CDR3 protein sequences are deduplicated, and each keeps its most common genes and DNA. These V and J calls originate from TCRdb's pipeline instead of the authors' own analysis. The sample data list more than 600,000 distinct CDR3 sequences, and about 20% of these were observed just once. The ten top clones hold about an eighth of the sample.

Study-level results and caveats: Excess twin sharing in beta out-of-frame sequences was weaker because fewer shared sequences lowered the signal-to-noise ratio. Compared with coincidental sharing between unrelated individuals, out-of-frame TCR alpha sequences shared between twins had an excess of sequences with low generation probability. Because the same donors could not be followed over many years, conclusions were based on cross-sectional statistical analysis. Abundant cord blood beta clonotypes carried fewer insertions; young adult naive repertoires showed a weaker similar trend, while memory repertoires showed none. In monozygotic twins, recombination models systematically underestimated out-of-frame TCR alpha sharing, but the models matched the sharing seen between unrelated individuals. Invariant T cells such as MAIT and iNKT could partly confound zero-insertion analyses, though diverse VJ usage argued against this for most clonotypes.

These data also featured in a second study, about T cells expressing NK-cell markers. The second study's authors report: Three sorted T-cell subsets (CD3+CD56+NKG2C+, CD3+CD56+NKG2C- and CD3+CD56-NKG2C+) from several donors had their TCR beta-chain repertoires profiled. Among the eight sequenced donors, only one was HCMV-seronegative, while the other seven were HCMV-seropositive. In several experiments an anti-gammadeltaTCR antibody was added to restrict sorting to alphabetaTCR-expressing T cells. For several donors, the dominant CD3+CD56+NKG2C+ clonotypes were among the top 10 CD8+ clonotypes and accounted for about 1.0-7.0% of CD8+ T cells. Those dominant clonotypes were again the most abundant among CD3+CD56-NKG2C+ cells in several donors, at about 25-60.1%. It remained unclear whether the expanded NKG2C-expressing T cell clones were specific for HCMV antigens. All eight donors whose samples were sequenced were randomly selected healthy volunteers, three of them men and five women. To determine HCMV serostatus, a commercial ELISA kit was used to detect HCMV-specific IgG in serum. For a handful of donors, bulk peripheral blood T-cell repertoires were additionally sequenced from unsorted PBMC. MIGEC was used to demultiplex reads and group reads by UMI, and MiTCR was used to assemble and quantify clonotypes. To remove erroneous sequences, TCR cDNA sequences were retained only when supported by two or more reads. The tcR package was used for downstream repertoire analysis, and clonotypes were matched between fractions using CDR3 nucleotide sequence together with V segment. VDJmatch was used to annotate antigen specificity against VDJdb, with one amino acid substitution in CDR3 allowed.

The receptor chain draws on TRBV7-8 and TRBJ2-2; the D gene is possibly TRBD1, with 6 bases matching. The sample comprised PBMCs. This TCR derives from a woman between 18 and 30 years old in good health. CDR3 loop: CASSQHRANTGELFF. The sequenced DNA: TGTGCCAGCAGCCAACACAGGGCGAACACCGGGGAGCTGTTTTTT. The entire variable domain, with the stretches around the CDR3 drawn from the reference TRBV7-8 and TRBJ2-2 proteins, is GAGVSQSPRYKVAKRGQDVALRCDPISGHVSLFWYQQALGQGPEFLTYFQNEAQLDKSGLPSDRFFAERPEGSVSTLKIQRTQQEDSAVYLCASSQHRANTGELFFGEGSRLTVL.